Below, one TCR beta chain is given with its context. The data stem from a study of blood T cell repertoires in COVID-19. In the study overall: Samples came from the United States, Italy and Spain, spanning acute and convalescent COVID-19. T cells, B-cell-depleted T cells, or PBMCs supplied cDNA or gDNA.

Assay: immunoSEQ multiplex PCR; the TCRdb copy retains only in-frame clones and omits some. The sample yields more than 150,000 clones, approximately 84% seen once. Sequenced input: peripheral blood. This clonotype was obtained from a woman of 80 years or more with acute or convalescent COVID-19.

Here the CDR3 reads CASGMGGYNSPLHF. The CDR3 DNA reads as TGCGCCAGCGGGATGGGGGGCTATAATTCACCCCTCCACTTT. The chain joins TRBV5-1 to TRBJ1-6; TRBD1 might be the D (5 bases). Between the trimmed V and J ends, which lost 7 bases and 3 bases, there was a span of 11 bases. The CDR3 is 14 residues long. The germline gives CDR1 SGHRS, CDR2 YFSETQ.